Reported below is one T cell receptor beta chain. These data originate in a study of blood T cell repertoires in COVID-19. Study-level background: Samples representing acute and convalescent COVID-19 were sourced from the United States, Italy and Spain. PBMCs, B-cell-depleted T cells, or T cells were the source of the cDNA or gDNA that made up the material.

In the original processing: Quantification of nucleated cells was approximated via reference gene primer amplification. Sequencing used immunoSEQ multiplex PCR; TCRdb keeps in-frame clones, though not all of them. V and J calls and clone size are copied from that table; D and trimming were computed from the DNA. The sample yields 200,000 to 250,000 clones, roughly 90% seen once. V shed 5 bases, J shed 4 bases, and the junction held 2 bases outside the gene matches. CDR3 size: 14 residues. Germline assignment: CDR1 SGHVS and CDR2 FQNEAQ. This TCR came from a woman aged 55-70 years with acute or convalescent COVID-19. Sample: peripheral blood. This sequence joins TRBV7-8 and TRBJ2-2, with 9 bases lining up with TRBD1. The CDR3 reads CASSRQGVTGELFF. CDR3 nucleotide sequence: TGTGCCAGCAGCCGACAGGGGGTCACCGGGGAGCTGTTTTTT.